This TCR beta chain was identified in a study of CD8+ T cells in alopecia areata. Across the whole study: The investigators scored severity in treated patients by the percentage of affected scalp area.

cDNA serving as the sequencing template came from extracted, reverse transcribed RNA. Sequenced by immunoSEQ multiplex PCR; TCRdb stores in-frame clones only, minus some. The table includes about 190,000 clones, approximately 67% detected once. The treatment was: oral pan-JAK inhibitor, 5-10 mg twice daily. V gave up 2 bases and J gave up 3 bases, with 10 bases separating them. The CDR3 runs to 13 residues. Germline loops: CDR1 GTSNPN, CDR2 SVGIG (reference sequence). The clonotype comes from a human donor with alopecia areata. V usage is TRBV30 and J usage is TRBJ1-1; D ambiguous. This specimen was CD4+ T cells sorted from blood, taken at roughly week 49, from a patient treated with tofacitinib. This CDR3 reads CAWSSSPDTEAFF. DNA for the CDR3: TGTGCCTGGAGTTCCTCGCCCGACACTGAAGCTTTCTTT.